Listed here are 15 T cell receptor beta chains from one sample, sequenced in a study of cytomegalovirus exposure and HLA in healthy donors. Vbeta (60) and Jbeta (13) primers were used in the PCR. The protocol was immunoSEQ multiplex PCR, while the TCRdb copy is restricted to in-frame clones and leaves out a portion. The sample yields some 60,000 clones, 65% to 90% seen once. Sequencing was done on a sample of PBMCs. The source of these receptors is a human donor in good health.

The chain employs TRBV19 and TRBJ2-5; 8 bases line up with TRBD1. The end of the DNA fits TRBJ2-7 better, so the J call may be wrong. The germline V gene has CDR1 LNHDA and CDR2 SQIVND (reference sequence). This CDR3 region has 14 residues. The CDR3 DNA sequence: TGTGCCAGTAGTCGACAGGGGTCCTCCTACGAGCAGTACTTC. It specifies CASSRQGSSYEQYF.

The chain carries TRBV2 and TRBJ2-5; weak D call: TRBD2 (6 bases). Per germline, CDR1 SNHLY and CDR2 FYNNEI. This CDR3 has 12 residues. CDR3 protein: CASGRLQETQYF. The DNA of the CDR3 is TGTGCAAGCGGGCGACTACAAGAGACCCAGTACTTC.

This clone rates as medium-sized (0.01 to 0.1%). The chain recombines TRBV25-1 with TRBJ1-1, with D possibly matching TRBD1 (6 bases). The CDR3 extends over 13 amino acids. CDR1 MGHDK and CDR2 SYGVNS come from the germline V gene. The ends were cut back, 4 bases at V and 3 bases at J, with 9 bases in the middle. Here the CDR3 reads CASSGNRDTEAFF. CDR3 nucleotide sequence: TGTGCCAGCAGTGGGAACAGGGACACTGAAGCTTTCTTT.

The V and J genes are TRBV5-1 and TRBJ2-7, with TRBD1 identical over 9 bases. The CDR3 covers 15 residues. The trim removed 0 bases at V and 0 bases at J, leaving 1 base unmatched. Germline V CDR1 and CDR2: SGHRS, YFSETQ. This CDR3 is CASSLATGGSYEQYF. In nucleotides, the CDR3 is TGCGCCAGCAGCTTGGCGACAGGGGGCTCCTACGAGCAGTACTTC.

The V call is TRBV7-3, the J call TRBJ2-1; the D gene is possibly TRBD2 (6 bases). The CDR3 contains 15 residues. With 5 bases removed from V and 6 bases from J, the gap between germline ends came to 17 bases. Germline values: CDR1 SGHTA, CDR2 FQGTGA. CDR3 residues: CASSPERARLNEQFF. As DNA, the CDR3 is TGTGCCAGCAGCCCGGAGCGGGCCCGGCTCAATGAGCAGTTCTTC.

The chain is built from TRBV5-1 and TRBJ2-1, with a tentative D call TRBD2 (5 bases). The CDR3 sequence is 15 residues long. Between the trimmed V and J ends, which lost 8 bases and 0 bases, there was a span of 15 bases. Per the germline V gene, CDR1 is SGHRS and CDR2 is YFSETQ. The CDR3 protein is CASKEALDSYNEQFF. The CDR3 bases are TGCGCCAGTAAGGAGGCTTTGGACTCCTACAATGAGCAGTTCTTC. The full variable domain, with the rest looked up from reference TRBV5-1 and TRBJ2-1, is KAGVTQTPRYLIKTRGQQVTLSCSPISGHRSVSWYQQTPGQGLQFLFEYFSETQRNKGNFPGRFSGRQFSNSRSEMNVSTLELGDSALYLCASKEALDSYNEQFFGPGTRLTVL.

This chain links TRBV18 with TRBJ1-5, with D possibly TRBD1 on 5 matching bases. Trimming cost V 2 bases and J 2 bases, with 7 bases left between them. This CDR3 region has 14 residues. CDR1 is KGHSH, CDR2 LQKENI, per germline. This chain's CDR3 is CASSPGGGNQPQHF. CDR3 DNA: TGTGCCAGCTCACCAGGGGGGGGCAATCAGCCCCAGCATTTT.

The chain links TRBV2 to TRBJ2-5; perhaps TRBD2 as D (6 bases). V was trimmed by 4 bases and J by 5 bases, leaving 14 bases between them. This CDR3 spans 14 amino acids. The germline V gene has CDR1 SNHLY and CDR2 FYNNEI. This CDR3 reads CASSGLAGTETQYF. CDR3 in DNA: TGTGCCAGCAGTGGGCTTGCGGGAACTGAGACCCAGTACTTC.

With regard to this clone: The junction shows a germline mismatch at one end, possibly a read error. The genes are TRBV7-9 and TRBJ2-4; possible D gene TRBD1, 6 bases. The CDR3 runs to 14 residues. Germline V lookup: CDR1 SEHNR, CDR2 FQNEAQ (reference sequence). This CDR3 is CSSRPGQGFDIQYF. For the CDR3, the DNA is TGTTCCAGCAGGCCGGGGCAGGGGTTTGACATTCAGTACTTC.

This clone was counted once. The chain recombines TRBV7-2 with TRBJ2-2; possibly TRBD1 for D (5 bases). CDR1 is SGHTA, CDR2 FQGNSA, per germline. This CDR3 contains 14 residues. V lost 1 base and J lost 3, with 6 bases in between. CDR3 residues: CASSLGQYTGELFF. The CDR3 coding sequence is TGTGCCAGCAGCTTAGGACAGTACACCGGGGAGCTGTTTTTT.

The rearrangement joins TRBV4-3 to TRBJ2-1; 14 nucleotides align to TRBD2. Germline V gene lookup returns CDR1 LGHNA and CDR2 YSLEER. With 8 bases clipped from V and 10 bases from J, the junction kept 13 bases outside the gene matches. The CDR3 covers 16 residues. CDR3 sequence reads: CASFGTSGSFWGEQFF. DNA of the CDR3: TGCGCCAGCTTCGGGACTAGCGGGAGTTTTTGGGGCGAGCAGTTCTTC.

This clone was counted once. This chain uses TRBV5-4 with TRBJ1-1; D perhaps matches TRBD1 (6 bases). Germline V CDR1 and CDR2: SGHNT, YYREEE (reference sequence). Trimming pared 0 bases from V and 5 bases from J, leaving 17 bases between. CDR3 length: 16 residues. The CDR3 nucleotides are TGTGCCAGCAGCTTGGGGACAGACCTTCGACGGACTGAAGCTTTCTTT. It is translated as CASSLGTDLRRTEAFF. Complete variable domain (other parts from reference TRBV5-4 and TRBJ1-1): ETGVTQSPTHLIKTRGQQVTLRCSSQSGHNTVSWYQQALGQGPQFIFQYYREEENGRGNFPPRFSGLQFPNYSSELNVNALELDDSALYLCASSLGTDLRRTEAFFGQGTRLTVV.

The V gene is TRBV27, the J gene TRBJ2-1, with D maybe TRBD1 (5 bases). Germline CDR1 reads MNHEY; CDR2 reads SMNVEV (reference sequence). The V gene lost 4 bases and the J gene lost 9 bases, with 16 bases spanning the gap. The CDR3 has 14 amino acids. The CDR3 here is CASSSLPQGREQFF. As DNA, the CDR3 is TGTGCCAGCAGTTCCCTACCCCAGGGCCGTGAGCAGTTCTTC.

The genes are TRBV5-1 and TRBJ2-5; the match to TRBD1 covers 7 bases. The CDR3 runs 13 residues. In germline, CDR1 is SGHRS, CDR2 YFSETQ. V gave up 4 bases and J gave up 7 bases; unmatched junction bases: 7. The DNA of the CDR3 is TGCGCCAGCAGCCGACAGGGCTCTGGGACCCAGTACTTC. Residues: CASSRQGSGTQYF.

The chain couples TRBV18 to TRBJ1-5; D is unresolved. V was shortened by 3 bases and J by 7 bases, with 19 bases between the two germline ends. Germline CDR1 and CDR2: KGHSH and LQKENI. This CDR3 is 16 amino acids long. The CDR3 spells CASSPGRLGIGQPQHF. The CDR3 DNA reads TGTGCCAGCTCACCTGGGCGGCTCGGGATCGGCCAGCCCCAGCATTTT.